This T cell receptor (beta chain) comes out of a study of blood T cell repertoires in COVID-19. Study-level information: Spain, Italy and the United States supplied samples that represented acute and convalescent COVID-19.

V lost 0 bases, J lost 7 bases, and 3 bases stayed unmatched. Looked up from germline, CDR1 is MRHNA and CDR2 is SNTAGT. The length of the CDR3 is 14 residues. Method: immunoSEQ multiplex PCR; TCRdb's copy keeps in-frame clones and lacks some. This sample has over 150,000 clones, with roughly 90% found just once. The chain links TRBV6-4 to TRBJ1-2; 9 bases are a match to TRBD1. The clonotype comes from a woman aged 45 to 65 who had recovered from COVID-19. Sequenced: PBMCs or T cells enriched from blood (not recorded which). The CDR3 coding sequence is TGTGCCAGCAGTGACTCGGGACAGGGCTCTGGCTACACCTTC. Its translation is CASSDSGQGSGYTF.